These T cell receptor beta chains were read from a single sample in a study of T cell repertoires in cytomegalovirus infection. Their specific antigens are unknown. TCRdb passed the reads through MiXCR, listing each CDR3 protein once. Of around 360,000 distinct CDR3 sequences listed, about 34% are singletons. This specimen was cultured PBMCs, taken from culture after CMV antigen stimulation. Receptor source: a human donor in good health (CMV status not recorded). Some clones in this sample may be carry-over from other donors' samples. Each CDR3 is given with its conserved first and last residue. A D gene is named only where the DNA matches it firmly. Clone size is stated in some rows and not others, as once, few, many or a class when expanded.

>TRBJ2-1|-|few|TRBV4-1
CASSQDQGEFSSYNEQFF
TGCGCCAGCAGCCAAGATCAAGGGGAGTTCAGCTCCTACAATGAGCAGTTCTTC
>TRBJ2-3|TRBD2|-|TRBV19
CASTLAGLRTQYF
TGTGCCAGTACCCTAGCGGGCCTGAGGACGCAGTATTTT
>TRBJ1-2|-|-|TRBV7-2
CASSLKTGTRGYTF
TGTGCCAGCAGCCTTAAGACGGGGACGAGGGGCTACACCTTC
>TRBJ1-4|-|-|TRBV4-1
CASSRVADNEKLFF
TGCGCCAGCAGCCGGGTGGCAGATAATGAAAAACTGTTTTTT
>TRBJ2-1|-|-|TRBV10-2
CATSTIPFRVEQFF
TGCGCCACGAGCACCATCCCTTTCCGGGTTGAGCAGTTCTTC
>TRBJ2-7|TRBD1|-|TRBV15
CATSRDGQGAGEQYF
TGTGCCACCAGCAGAGATGGTCAGGGGGCAGGAGAGCAGTACTTC
>TRBJ2-1|TRBD1|few|TRBV6-2/TRBV6-3
CASSSPPIQDRGPYNEQFF
TGTGCCAGCAGTTCCCCCCCCATCCAAGACAGGGGGCCCTACAATGAGCAGTTCTTC
>TRBJ1-2|TRBD1|-|TRBV29-1
CSIWNRGPHGYTF
TGCAGCATATGGAACAGGGGGCCTCATGGCTACACCTTC
>TRBJ2-5|-|few|TRBV19
CASSIPGTVPETQYF
TGTGCCAGTAGTATCCCCGGGACGGTGCCCGAGACCCAGTACTTC
>TRBJ2-3|TRBD2|-|TRBV10-3
CAISEQGLGTDTQYF
TGTGCCATCAGTGAGCAGGGACTAGGCACAGATACGCAGTATTTT
>TRBJ2-2|-|-|TRBV20-1
CSAAGATNTGELFF
TGCAGTGCAGCCGGGGCCACGAACACCGGGGAGCTGTTTTTT
>TRBJ1-1|-|few|TRBV2
CASSETGYGTEAFF
TGTGCCAGCAGTGAAACGGGGTACGGCACTGAAGCTTTCTTT
>TRBJ1-6|-|many|TRBV5-1
CASSLSREERSPLHF
TGCGCCAGCAGCTTGTCCAGGGAGGAGCGTTCACCCCTCCACTTT
>TRBJ1-1|-|few|TRBV7-2
CASSFERPRSTEAFF
TGTGCCAGCAGCTTTGAGAGACCAAGGAGCACTGAAGCTTTCTTT
>TRBJ1-6|-|many|TRBV9
CASSVGGSHNSPLHF
TGTGCCAGCAGCGTAGGGGGAAGCCATAATTCACCCCTCCACTTT
>TRBJ2-3|-|-|TRBV12-3/TRBV12-4
CASSLTVDTDTQYF
TGTGCCAGCAGTTTAACGGTAGACACAGATACGCAGTATTTT
>TRBJ2-6|-|few|TRBV7-2
CASSLVVGSGANVLTF
TGTGCCAGCAGCTTAGTTGTCGGGTCTGGGGCCAACGTCCTGACTTTC
>TRBJ2-1|TRBD2|many|TRBV11-1
CASSSRGLAASNEQFF
TGTGCCAGCAGCTCAAGGGGACTAGCGGCCTCCAATGAGCAGTTCTTC
>TRBJ1-4|TRBD1|many|TRBV7-2
CASSRGTGNEKLFF
TGTGCCAGCAGCCGCGGGACAGGGAATGAAAAACTGTTTTTT
>TRBJ2-5|-|many|TRBV6-5
CASSYGGRETQYF
TGTGCCAGCAGTTACGGAGGGAGGGAGACCCAGTACTTC
>TRBJ1-5|-|many|TRBV7-8
CASSPGLGGINQPQHF
TGTGCCAGCAGCCCGGGACTTGGAGGTATCAATCAGCCCCAGCATTTT
>TRBJ2-1|TRBD2|many|TRBV11-2
CASSPPAGDHEQFF
TGTGCCAGCAGCCCACCAGCGGGAGATCATGAGCAGTTCTTC
>TRBJ2-7|-|-|TRBV7-2
CASSLWSIEQYF
TGTGCCAGCAGCTTGTGGTCCATCGAGCAGTACTTC
>TRBJ1-1|-|-|TRBV28
CASSLSTARGNTEAFF
TGTGCCAGCAGTTTATCGACAGCTAGGGGGAACACTGAAGCTTTCTTT
>TRBJ1-2|TRBD1|few|TRBV12-3/TRBV12-4
CASNQGQGTTNYGYTF
TGTGCCAGCAACCAAGGACAGGGGACCACTAACTATGGCTACACCTTC
>TRBJ1-6|TRBD1|-|TRBV12-3/TRBV12-4
CASSSDRQGRNSPLHF
TGTGCCAGCAGTTCCGACAGACAGGGGCGCAATTCACCCCTCCACTTT
>TRBJ2-3|-|-|TRBV5-1
CASSSSRDFTDTQYF
TGCGCCAGCAGCTCCTCCCGGGACTTCACAGATACGCAGTATTTT
>TRBJ2-3|-|-|TRBV20-1
CSAVDSTAGTQYF
TGCAGTGCGGTAGACTCTACGGCGGGTACGCAGTATTTT
>TRBJ1-5|TRBD1|few|TRBV7-6
CASSSTGFSNQPQHF
TGTGCCAGCAGCTCGACAGGGTTTAGCAATCAGCCCCAGCATTTT
>TRBJ2-3|-|many|TRBV6-5
CASSYTAGSTDTQYF
TGTGCCAGCAGTTACACAGCGGGTAGCACAGATACGCAGTATTTT
>TRBJ1-6|-|once|TRBV5-1
CASSPGTENSPLHF
TGCGCCAGCAGCCCCGGGACGGAAAATTCACCCCTCCACTTT
>TRBJ2-5|-|once|TRBV9
CASSARGEVGQETQYF
TGTGCCAGCAGCGCGAGGGGGGAGGTTGGCCAAGAGACCCAGTACTTC
>TRBJ1-5|-|few|TRBV6-1
CASKTPSGGSNQPQHF
TGTGCCAGCAAAACCCCCTCTGGAGGGAGCAATCAGCCCCAGCATTTT
>TRBJ1-4|-|-|TRBV12-3/TRBV12-4
CASTLGDVGEKLFF
TGTGCCAGCACTTTAGGGGACGTTGGTGAAAAACTGTTTTTT
>TRBJ1-1|TRBD1|-|TRBV7-8
CASSLTGGGVNTEAFF
TGTGCCAGCAGCTTAACAGGGGGCGGGGTGAACACTGAAGCTTTCTTT
>TRBJ2-7|TRBD2|few|TRBV4-1
CASSPTSSGYPYEQYF
TGCGCCAGCAGCCCGACCTCTAGCGGATATCCCTACGAGCAGTACTTC
>TRBJ2-1|-|-|TRBV7-2
CASSPRWSGGNEQFF
TGTGCCAGCAGCCCACGTTGGAGCGGTGGTAATGAGCAGTTCTTC
>TRBJ1-2|-|few|TRBV7-2
CASSLGYTGIGYTF
TGTGCCAGCAGCTTAGGCTACACAGGGATCGGCTACACCTTC
>TRBJ2-1|-|few|TRBV5-1
CASSLKVNEQFF
TGCGCCAGCAGCTTGAAGGTCAATGAGCAGTTCTTC
>TRBJ2-3|TRBD2|-|TRBV4-1
CASGDVGLARDTQYF
TGCGCCAGCGGCGATGTTGGACTAGCAAGAGATACGCAGTATTTT
>TRBJ2-2|-|-|TRBV18
CASSPMGILDTGELFF
TGTGCCAGCTCACCAATGGGAATTCTGGACACCGGGGAGCTGTTTTTT
>TRBJ2-2|-|few|TRBV7-3
CASSQTGGGTGELFF
TGTGCCAGCAGCCAAACAGGCGGCGGGACCGGGGAGCTGTTTTTT
>TRBJ2-5|TRBD2|-|TRBV28
CASRPPSGQETQYF
TGTGCCAGCAGACCCCCTAGCGGACAAGAGACCCAGTACTTC
>TRBJ1-4|-|-|TRBV5-1
CASSTTQRATNEKLFF
TGCGCCAGCAGCACGACACAACGGGCAACTAATGAAAAACTGTTTTTT
>TRBJ2-1|TRBD2|-|TRBV24-1
CATSDFRYDRGSVPAYNEQFF
TGTGCCACCAGTGATTTCCGGTATGATCGCGGGAGCGTTCCGGCCTACAATGAGCAGTTCTTC
>TRBJ2-1|-|-|TRBV6-6
CASRETPSDYNEQFF
TGTGCCAGCAGAGAGACCCCCTCCGACTACAATGAGCAGTTCTTC
>TRBJ2-3|-|-|TRBV19
CASKQHSTDTQYF
TGTGCCAGTAAGCAGCATAGCACAGATACGCAGTATTTT
>TRBJ2-1|TRBD2|many|TRBV7-2
CASSLISSSGRTYSYNEQFF
TGTGCCAGCAGCTTAATTTCTTCTAGCGGGAGGACCTACTCCTACAATGAGCAGTTCTTC
>TRBJ2-2|-|few|TRBV7-8
CASSPEGAGELFF
TGTGCCAGCAGCCCTGAGGGAGCTGGGGAGCTGTTTTTT